The 10 T cell receptor beta chains reported below all come from one sample, sequenced in a study of cytomegalovirus exposure and HLA in healthy donors. PCR primers comprised 60 Vbeta and 13 Jbeta primers. Profiled with immunoSEQ multiplex PCR; TCRdb holds only in-frame clones, not every one. The table includes approximately 160,000 clones, about 65% detected once. Sample: PBMCs. The receptors derive from a woman between 18 and 30 years old in good health and CMV-seropositive.

The chain has TRBV25-1 and TRBJ2-7; D is perhaps TRBD1 (5 bases). Germline V gene lookup returns CDR1 MGHDK and CDR2 SYGVNS. The CDR3 has 12 amino acids. The ends were cut back, 4 bases at V and 6 bases at J, with 10 bases in the middle. The CDR3 region has the DNA TGTGCCAGCAGTGGCGTGGGGCTCGAGCAGTACTTC. Translated: CASSGVGLEQYF.

V gene TRBV6-5 combines with J gene TRBJ1-6; 8 bases map to TRBD1. Germline V lookup: CDR1 MNHEY, CDR2 SVGAGI. The CDR3 runs to 16 residues. V gave up 0 bases and J gave up 9 bases; unmatched junction bases: 7. The CDR3 DNA is TGTGCCAGCAGTTACTCGACAGGGGCGCAGATTTCACCCCTCCACTTT. It translates to CASSYSTGAQISPLHF.

The chain links TRBV14 to TRBJ2-1; D is unresolved. The ends were cut back, 0 bases at V and 10 bases at J, with 16 bases in the middle. The CDR3 is 15 amino acids. CDR1 and CDR2 (germline): SGHDN, FVKESK. The DNA of the CDR3 is TGTGCCAGCAGCCAAGAAGAGATCCCGGGTTGGGAGCAGTTCTTC. Its protein product is CASSQEEIPGWEQFF.

V gene TRBV30 combines with J gene TRBJ1-1; D perhaps matches TRBD1 (5 bases). The CDR3 is 15 residues long. Germline loops: CDR1 GTSNPN, CDR2 SVGIG (reference sequence). The V end was cut by 4 bases, the J end by 1 base, with 16 bases between. This CDR3 is CAWMKSDRPNTEAFF. CDR3 nucleotide sequence: TGTGCCTGGATGAAATCAGACAGACCGAACACTGAAGCTTTCTTT.

V usage is TRBV18 and J usage is TRBJ1-4; D might be TRBD1 (5 bases). Trimming removed 6 bases at V and 10 bases at J, with 18 bases between. This CDR3 is built from 14 residues. Germline V gene lookup returns CDR1 KGHSH and CDR2 LQKENI. The CDR3 is CASSTSQGKGKLFF. CDR3 coding DNA: TGTGCCAGCTCCACCAGTCAGGGAAAAGGAAAACTGTTTTTT.

V gene TRBV4-1 combines with J gene TRBJ2-7, with D possibly being TRBD2 (6 bases). Germline V lookup: CDR1 MGHRA, CDR2 YSYEKL. The CDR3 is made up of 15 amino acids. Trimming shortened V by 0 bases and J by 3 bases, and 12 bases separated the two germline ends. CDR3 in DNA: TGCGCCAGCAGCCAAGATGGCAGGGAGGACTACGAGCAGTACTTC. Translated, it gives CASSQDGREDYEQYF.

The CDR3 protein is CASSEALASATQYF. The CDR3 bases are TGTGCCAGCAGTGAAGCGCTAGCATCTGCTACGCAGTATTTT. The chain combines TRBV6-1 with TRBJ2-3; tentative D call: TRBD2 (5 bases). From germline, CDR1 is MNHNS and CDR2 SASEGT. The CDR3 consists of 14 residues. Trimming took 0 bases from V and 8 from J, leaving 12 bases between them.

V and J are TRBV19 and TRBJ2-1, with TRBD2 matching over 8 bases. This CDR3 region has 15 residues. The trim removed 3 bases at V and 4 bases at J, leaving 5 bases unmatched. Germline CDR1 reads LNHDA; CDR2 reads SQIVND (reference sequence). In DNA, the CDR3 is TGTGCCAGTAGTATCCTTAGCGGGACATACAATGAGCAGTTCTTC. It yields the protein CASSILSGTYNEQFF.

In its sample, this clone was seen once. As DNA, the CDR3 is TGTGCCAGCAGCTTAGAAGGCAGACTAGCGGGGGGGACCGTAACTGGCAATGAGCAGTTCTTC. The encoded protein is CASSLEGRLAGGTVTGNEQFF. The rearrangement links TRBV13 to TRBJ2-1, with TRBD2 identical over 14 bases. The CDR3 spans 21 residues. From germline, CDR1 is PRHDT and CDR2 FYEKMQ (reference sequence). The V gene end was trimmed by 1 base and the J gene end by 6 bases; junction bases not matched to a gene: 17.

This clone was detected once. The chain employs TRBV18 and TRBJ1-1, with D perhaps TRBD1 (6 bases). The germline V gene encodes CDR1 KGHSH and CDR2 LQKENI. The length of the CDR3 is 16 residues. The V gene lost 0 bases and the J gene lost 1 base, with 12 bases spanning the gap. The CDR3 DNA sequence: TGTGCCAGCTCACCACCAAGTGGGACACAGAACACTGAAGCTTTCTTT. Protein: CASSPPSGTQNTEAFF.